A single sample is the source of the 17 T cell receptor beta chains below, sequenced in a study of response to subunit inactivated influenza vaccine. MiXCR was run by TCRdb on the RT-PCR reads, yielding one entry per CDR3 protein. The sample has about 530,000 distinct CDR3 sequences, roughly 13% seen once. The material sequenced was PBMCs from blood, taken about 6 weeks after vaccination. The source of these receptors is a man in his fifties who received an inactivated influenza vaccine.

The chain has TRBV18 and TRBJ2-5; the D is unclear. The germline V gene encodes CDR1 KGHSH and CDR2 LQKENI. Trimming took off 6 bases at V and 1 base at J, with 15 bases between the two ends. This CDR3 spans 15 amino acids. CDR3 nucleotide sequence: TGTGCCAGCTCCCCCCCTGCGAAACTCCAAGAGACCCAGTACTTC. As protein: CASSPPAKLQETQYF.

This clonotype was detected only a few times. The chain is built from TRBV5-1 and TRBJ1-1; D is unclear. The V end lost 0 bases, the J end lost 1 base, and 10 bases lay between the germline ends. Germline loops: CDR1 SGHRS, CDR2 YFSETQ. The CDR3 totals 15 residues. CDR3 in DNA: TGCGCCAGCAGCTTGGAGGGTCTAGGGAACACTGAAGCTTTCTTT. Protein sequence: CASSLEGLGNTEAFF.

This chain links TRBV5-1 with TRBJ2-7, with TRBD2 matching 14 bases. The V segment lost 1 base and the J segment 1 base; nucleotides outside the gene matches: 7. Germline V gives CDR1 SGHRS, CDR2 YFSETQ. The CDR3 extends over 18 amino acids. CDR3 amino acids: CASSLSGTSGRGSYEQYF. CDR3 DNA: TGCGCCAGCAGCTTGTCGGGGACTAGCGGGAGAGGGTCCTACGAGCAGTACTTC.

The chain couples TRBV5-6 to TRBJ1-3; 8 bases line up with TRBD1. CDR1 and CDR2 (germline): SGHDT, YYEEEE. Trimming took 0 bases from V and 3 from J; bases not matched to a gene: 5. The CDR3 has 16 amino acids. CDR3 nucleotide sequence: TGTGCCAGCAGCTTGGGTGACAGGGGATTTGGAAACACCATATATTTT. Its protein product is CASSLGDRGFGNTIYF.

The CDR3 nucleotides read TGTGCCAGCAGCCAAGAGGCCCAGTTCATTTACTATGGCTACACCTTC. This gives the protein CASSQEAQFIYYGYTF. This sequence joins TRBV4-2 and TRBJ1-2; no clear D gene. Trimming stripped 0 bases from V and 3 bases from J, with 14 bases between. Per germline, CDR1 LGHNA and CDR2 YNFKEQ. The CDR3 is 16 residues long.

This clonotype was counted a few times. V and J are TRBV5-1 and TRBJ2-2, with 9 nucleotides matching TRBD1. CDR1 is SGHRS and CDR2 is YFSETQ in the germline V gene. The ends lost 3 bases at V and 6 bases at J; junction bases unmatched: 3. The CDR3 runs 14 residues. The CDR3 DNA sequence: TGCGCCAGCAGCTCAGGGACAGGGCCCGGGGAGCTGTTTTTT. Translation: CASSSGTGPGELFF.

This clonotype was counted many times. The rearrangement uses TRBV20-1 and TRBJ2-1, with TRBD2 as a possible D gene (5 bases). Germline V gene sequence: CDR1 DFQATT, CDR2 SNEGSKA (reference sequence). This CDR3 is 16 amino acids long. Trimming cost V 0 bases and J 7 bases, with 19 bases left between them. DNA for the CDR3: TGCAGTGCTAGAGACCCCCGGCTAGCATCTGGGAATGAGCAGTTCTTC. Protein product: CSARDPRLASGNEQFF.

In its sample, this clonotype was seen many times. J is TRBJ2-1 and V is TRBV12-3 or TRBV12-4; no firm D call. The CDR3 is 11 residues long. V lost 0 bases to trimming and J lost 10 bases, with 4 bases between them. The CDR3 here is CASSLAWEQFF. CDR3 sequence (DNA): TGTGCCAGCAGTTTAGCGTGGGAGCAGTTCTTC.

This clonotype was seen only a few times. The chain is built from TRBV19 and TRBJ2-1; TRBD2 agrees at 7 bases. Germline CDR1 reads LNHDA; CDR2 reads SQIVND (reference sequence). The junction had 6 bases not matched to a gene; V was cut back by 1 base and J by 9 bases. The CDR3 extends over 14 amino acids. The CDR3, as DNA: TGTGCCAGTAGTATAGGGTCGGTAGCGGGTGAGCAGTTCTTC. Translating it yields CASSIGSVAGEQFF. Full variable domain (rest looked up from reference TRBV19 and TRBJ2-1): DGGITQSPKYLFRKEGQNVTLSCEQNLNHDAMYWYRQDPGQGLRLIYYSQIVNDFQKGDIAEGYSVSREKKESFPLTVTSAQKNPTAFYLCASSIGSVAGEQFFGPGTRLTVL.

This clonotype was detected many times. The chain joins TRBV4-3 to TRBJ2-2, with TRBD1 identical over 9 bases. The CDR3 is 16 amino acids. V lost 3 bases to trimming and J lost 7 bases; unmatched junction nucleotides: 9. Per germline, CDR1 LGHNA and CDR2 YSLEER. CDR3 region: CASSQDGDRVDGELFF. DNA of the CDR3: TGCGCCAGCAGCCAGGACGGGGACAGGGTGGACGGGGAGCTGTTTTTT.

In this sample, this clonotype turned up many times. This CDR3 is CSAYPGLAGGLYTDTQYF. In DNA form, the CDR3 reads TGCAGTGCGTACCCGGGACTAGCGGGAGGGCTATACACAGATACGCAGTATTTT. This chain uses TRBV20-1 with TRBJ2-3; TRBD2 agrees at 16 bases. This CDR3 region has 18 residues. The V gene's germline CDR1 is DFQATT and CDR2 SNEGSKA (reference sequence). V lost 6 bases, J lost 2 bases, and 11 bases stayed unmatched.

This clonotype was detected a few times. The chain employs TRBV27 and TRBJ2-3; D is tentatively TRBD1 or TRBD2 (6 bases each). The CDR3 sequence is 15 residues long. Germline V gene sequence: CDR1 MNHEY, CDR2 SMNVEV (reference sequence). Trimming took 3 bases from V and 3 from J, leaving 13 bases between them. CDR3 protein: CASSFRGRGTDTQYF. Here the CDR3 DNA reads TGTGCCAGCAGTTTTCGGGGGCGAGGAACAGATACGCAGTATTTT.

The chain uses TRBV7-9 and TRBJ2-3, with 9 nucleotides matching TRBD2. J lost 3 bases, V lost 2 bases, and 3 bases had no gene match. The germline CDR1 and CDR2 sequences are SEHNR and FQNEAQ (reference sequence). The CDR3 runs 15 residues. The chain's CDR3 is CASSLYSGRTDTQYF. As DNA, the CDR3 is TGTGCCAGCAGCTTATATAGCGGGAGAACAGATACGCAGTATTTT.

The rearrangement uses TRBV4-1 and TRBJ1-4, with TRBD1 as a possible D gene (5 bases). With 0 bases removed from V and 14 bases from J, the gap between germline ends came to 13 bases. This CDR3 contains 13 residues. Looked up from germline, CDR1 is MGHRA and CDR2 is YSYEKL. CDR3 protein: CASSQDEGLGLFF. CDR3 in DNA: TGCGCCAGCAGCCAAGACGAGGGGCTAGGTCTGTTTTTT.

This clonotype was found many times. This rearrangement joins TRBV29-1 to TRBJ1-4, with a weak D call TRBD1 (5 bases). This CDR3 is 13 amino acids long. The ends were cut back, 5 bases at V and 2 bases at J, with 9 bases in the middle. Looked up from germline, CDR1 is SQVTM and CDR2 is ANQGSEA. The CDR3 region is CSVRQTTNEKLFF. The CDR3 coding sequence is TGCAGCGTTCGACAGACCACTAATGAAAAACTGTTTTTT.

This clonotype has a handful of counts. The chain uses TRBV4-1 and TRBJ2-3; perhaps D is TRBD1 or TRBD2 (6 bases each). Germline V lookup: CDR1 MGHRA, CDR2 YSYEKL. The CDR3 contains 16 residues. V was pared by 4 bases and J by 11 bases, with 25 bases between. The CDR3 nucleotides read TGCGCCAGCAGCCTTCGACTAGGGGGGAAGTACGGGGAGCAGTATTTT. Its protein product is CASSLRLGGKYGEQYF.

The chain combines TRBV4-1 with TRBJ2-3; TRBD2 aligns across 12 bases. Trimming removed 4 bases from V and 9 bases from J; junction bases left unmatched: 2. CDR1 and CDR2 (germline): MGHRA, YSYEKL. CDR3 size: 13 residues. The DNA of the CDR3 is TGCGCCAGCAGCCGTCTAGCGGGGGGGACGCAGTATTTT. Translation: CASSRLAGGTQYF.